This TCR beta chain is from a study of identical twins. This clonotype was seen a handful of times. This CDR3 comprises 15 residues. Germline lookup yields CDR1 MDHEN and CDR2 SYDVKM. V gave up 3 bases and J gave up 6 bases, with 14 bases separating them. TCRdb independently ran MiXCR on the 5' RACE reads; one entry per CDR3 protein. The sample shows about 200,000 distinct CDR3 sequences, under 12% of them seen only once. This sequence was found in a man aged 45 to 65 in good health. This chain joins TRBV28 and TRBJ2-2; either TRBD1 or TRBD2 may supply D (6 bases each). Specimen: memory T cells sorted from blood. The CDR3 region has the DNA TGTGCCAGCAGTTTCAACGGGGGCGCATCCGGGGAGCTGTTTTTT. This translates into CASSFNGGASGELFF.